Following are 15 T cell receptor beta chains from one sample sequenced in a study of blood T cell repertoires in COVID-19. Assay: immunoSEQ multiplex PCR; the TCRdb copy retains only in-frame clones and omits some. The sample shows 190,000 or so clones, about nine tenths of them seen only once. The sample taken for sequencing was peripheral blood. Receptors originate from an older woman with acute or convalescent COVID-19.

This chain links TRBV7-5 with TRBJ2-3; no DNA check was done on the table's D call, TRBD2. TRBV7-5 is labeled a pseudogene. This CDR3 is 14 amino acids long. The CDR3 bases are TGTGTCAGAAGCTCCGGTGATCGGTTGGTCACGCAGTATTTT. This sequence encodes CVRSSGDRLVTQYF.

This chain joins TRBV4-3 and TRBJ2-1, with 7 bases fitting TRBD2. The CDR3 loop spans 17 amino acids. The V gene's germline CDR1 is LGHNA and CDR2 YSLEER. Trimming cost V 0 bases and J 0 bases; bases outside gene matches: 5. CDR3 in DNA: TGCGCCAGCAGCCAAGATCTTACGGGAGGCTCCTACAATGAGCAGTTCTTC. Its translation: CASSQDLTGGSYNEQFF.

The J gene is TRBJ1-1, the V gene TRBV3-1 (or the pseudogene TRBV3-2); D is uncertain. CDR1 is LGHDT, CDR2 YNNKEL, per germline (reference sequence). Trimming pared 5 bases from V and 7 bases from J, leaving 14 bases between. CDR3 length: 13 amino acids. As DNA, the CDR3 is TGTGCCAGCAGCTTGACACCCAGTTTTGAAGCTTTCTTT. Its protein product is CASSLTPSFEAFF.

The chain employs TRBV20-1 and TRBJ1-1; D gene unclear. The CDR3 has 13 residues. CDR1 is DFQATT, CDR2 SNEGSKA, per germline (reference sequence). The V end lost 3 bases, the J end lost 4 bases, and 12 bases lay between the germline ends. The CDR3 nucleotides are TGCAGTGCTAGTCGACCCCGGGGCACTGAAGCTTTCTTT. Its protein is CSASRPRGTEAFF.

The chain uses TRBV9 and TRBJ2-1, with 8 bases lining up with TRBD1. Germline CDR1 is SGDLS and CDR2 is YYNGEE. CDR3 length: 15 residues. J lost 5 bases, V lost 2 bases, and 6 bases had no gene match. The CDR3 loop is CASSVFGQGNNEQFF. CDR3 bases: TGTGCCAGCAGCGTCTTCGGACAGGGCAACAATGAGCAGTTCTTC.

The V gene is TRBV10-3, the J gene TRBJ1-4, with 10 bases fitting TRBD1. The germline V gene encodes CDR1 ENHRY and CDR2 SYGVKD. The CDR3 runs to 13 residues. V dropped 6 bases and J dropped 8; count of bases not matched to a gene: 3. This CDR3 is CAIRGTGDEKLFF. The CDR3 nucleotides are TGTGCCATCAGGGGGACAGGGGACGAAAAACTGTTTTTT.

The chain recombines TRBV28 with TRBJ1-3; 9 positions match TRBD1. Per the germline V gene, CDR1 is MDHEN and CDR2 is SYDVKM. Trimming removed 7 bases from V and 4 bases from J; junction bases left unmatched: 5. This CDR3 is built from 14 residues. CDR3 residues: CASNTGGAGNTIYF. Written as DNA, the CDR3 is TGTGCCAGCAACACAGGGGGCGCGGGAAACACCATATATTTT. The complete variable domain, with remaining parts taken from reference TRBV28 and TRBJ1-3, reads DVKVTQSSRYLVKRTGEKVFLECVQDMDHENMFWYRQDPGLGLRLIYFSYDVKMKEKGDIPEGYSVSREKKERFSLILESASTNQTSMYLCASNTGGAGNTIYFGEGSWLTVV.

The genes are TRBV5-4 and TRBJ2-7; tentatively, D is TRBD2 (6 bases). V dropped 2 bases and J dropped 6 bases, with 15 bases sitting between them. The CDR3 sequence is 14 residues long. Germline V gene sequence: CDR1 SGHNT, CDR2 YYREEE (reference sequence). The DNA of the CDR3 is TGTGCCAGCAGCTTTCTCGGGAGCGAAGGCGAGCAGTACTTC. This translates into CASSFLGSEGEQYF.

Only one count was recorded for this clone. The chain is built from TRBV5-5 and TRBJ2-1, with 10 nucleotides matching TRBD2. Germline V gene sequence: CDR1 SGHKS, CDR2 YYEKEE (reference sequence). The CDR3 is 16 residues long. V trimming: 0 bases; J trimming: 4 bases; junction bases outside the gene matches: 4. DNA of the CDR3: TGTGCCAGCAGCTTGGAGCGGACTAGCGGATACAATGAGCAGTTCTTC. As protein: CASSLERTSGYNEQFF.

The chain is built from TRBV19 and TRBJ2-2; 9 bases are shared with TRBD1. Trimming cost V 10 bases and J 5 bases; bases outside gene matches: 5. This CDR3 is built from 13 residues. In germline, CDR1 is LNHDA, CDR2 SQIVND (reference sequence). CDR3 coding DNA: TGTGCCATCCGGGACAGGGTTACCGGGGAGCTGTTTTTT. Its protein is CAIRDRVTGELFF. Full variable domain (rest looked up from reference TRBV19 and TRBJ2-2): DGGITQSPKYLFRKEGQNVTLSCEQNLNHDAMYWYRQDPGQGLRLIYYSQIVNDFQKGDIAEGYSVSREKKESFPLTVTSAQKNPTAFYLCAIRDRVTGELFFGEGSRLTVL.

This rearrangement joins TRBV2 to TRBJ1-2; 11 bases line up with TRBD1. The V gene end was trimmed by 3 bases and the J gene end by 6 bases; junction bases not matched to a gene: 6. The V gene's germline CDR1 is SNHLY and CDR2 FYNNEI. The CDR3 runs to 15 residues. The CDR3: CASSEDRGLWHGYTF. The CDR3 nucleotides are TGTGCCAGCAGTGAGGACAGGGGGCTATGGCATGGCTACACCTTC.

J is TRBJ1-1 and V is TRBV5-1, with TRBD1 as a possible D gene (5 bases). V was cut by 4 bases and J by 7 bases, with 17 bases left in between. Germline V gene sequence: CDR1 SGHRS, CDR2 YFSETQ. This CDR3 has 14 residues. The CDR3 sequence: CASSLQGSSNEAFF. CDR3 sequence (DNA): TGCGCCAGCAGCCTCCAGGGTAGTAGTAATGAAGCTTTCTTT. The whole variable domain, remainder taken from reference TRBV5-1 and TRBJ1-1, is KAGVTQTPRYLIKTRGQQVTLSCSPISGHRSVSWYQQTPGQGLQFLFEYFSETQRNKGNFPGRFSGRQFSNSRSEMNVSTLELGDSALYLCASSLQGSSNEAFFGQGTRLTVV.

The chain uses TRBV10-2 and TRBJ1-1; 8 nucleotides match TRBD1. Per germline, CDR1 WSHSY and CDR2 SAAADI. After removal of 4 bases from V and 6 bases from J, the junction contained 10 bases not matched to a gene. This CDR3 contains 15 residues. CDR3 loop: CASSGDTGGLSEAFF. CDR3 DNA: TGCGCCAGCAGTGGCGATACAGGGGGTCTATCTGAAGCTTTCTTT.

In this sample, this clone turned up once. This CDR3 is also generated by other DNA sequences in the sample. The rearrangement joins TRBV18 to TRBJ1-1; D not resolved. From germline, CDR1 is KGHSH and CDR2 LQKENI. The CDR3 is 13 residues long. V was cut by 5 bases and J by 1 base, with 8 bases left in between. CDR3 region: CASSVGGNTEAFF. In DNA, the CDR3 is TGTGCCAGCTCAGTTGGAGGGAACACTGAAGCTTTCTTT.

The DNA of the CDR3 is TGCGCCAGCAGCCCGGAGGGGACAGTCAGCACTGAAGCTTTCTTT. Translated: CASSPEGTVSTEAFF. The chain joins TRBV5-1 to TRBJ1-1; 7 bases align to TRBD1. The CDR3 runs to 15 residues. Germline CDR1 is SGHRS and CDR2 is YFSETQ. Trimming cost V 4 bases and J 4 bases; bases outside gene matches: 10.